The T cell receptor beta chain under discussion was sequenced for a study of blood T cells in healthy people across ages. Points from the study as a whole: Donor CMV status, an unknown factor, possibly confounded changes in expanded clonotypes.

A second PCR, run for roughly 7 to 11 cycles, used a sample-barcoded 5' primer plus a J-beta primer mix. TCRdb reanalysed the 5' RACE reads using MiXCR and keeps one entry per CDR3 protein. The sample includes around 1,600,000 distinct CDR3 sequences, under 55% of them seen just once. This clonotype was detected a few times. Its antigen remains unknown. This CDR3 contains 14 residues. Germline V gene sequence: CDR1 SQVTM, CDR2 ANQGSEA. Trimming pared 4 bases from V and 1 base from J, leaving 13 bases between. The J gene is TRBJ1-1, the V gene TRBV29-1; a possible D gene is TRBD1 (6 bases). The sample was blood. This receptor was obtained from a woman between 18 and 29 years old in good health. The CDR3 reads CSVVRGMRNTEAFF. DNA for the CDR3: TGCAGCGTTGTAAGGGGGATGAGGAACACTGAAGCTTTCTTT. The full variable domain, in which reference TRBV29-1 and TRBJ1-1 provide the parts outside the CDR3, is SAVISQKPSRDICQRGTSLTIQCQVDSQVTMMFWYRQQPGQSLTLIATANQGSEATYESGFVIDKFPISRPNLTFSTLTVSNMSPEDSSIYLCSVVRGMRNTEAFFGQGTRLTVV.